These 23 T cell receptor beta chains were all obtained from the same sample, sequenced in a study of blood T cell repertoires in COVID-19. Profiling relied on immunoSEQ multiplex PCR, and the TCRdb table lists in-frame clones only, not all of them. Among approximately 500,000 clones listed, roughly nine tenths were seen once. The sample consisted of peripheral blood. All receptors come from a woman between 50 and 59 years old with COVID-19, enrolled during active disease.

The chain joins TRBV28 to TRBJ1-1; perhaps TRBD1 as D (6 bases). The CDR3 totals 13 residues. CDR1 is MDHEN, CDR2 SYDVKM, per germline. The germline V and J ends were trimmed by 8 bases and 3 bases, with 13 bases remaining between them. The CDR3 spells CASLEQGYTEAFF. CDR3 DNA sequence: TGTGCCAGCCTTGAACAGGGATACACTGAAGCTTTCTTT.

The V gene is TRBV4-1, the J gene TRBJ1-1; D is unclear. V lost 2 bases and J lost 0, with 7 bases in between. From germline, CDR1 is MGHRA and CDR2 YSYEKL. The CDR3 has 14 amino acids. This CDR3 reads CASSQHGMNTEAFF. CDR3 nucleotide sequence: TGCGCCAGCAGCCAACACGGGATGAACACTGAAGCTTTCTTT.

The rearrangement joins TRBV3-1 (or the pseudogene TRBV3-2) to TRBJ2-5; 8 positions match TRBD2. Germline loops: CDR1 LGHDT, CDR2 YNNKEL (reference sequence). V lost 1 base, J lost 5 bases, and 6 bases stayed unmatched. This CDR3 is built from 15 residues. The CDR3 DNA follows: TGTGCCAGCAGCCAAGCACTAGCGGCGGGGGAGACCCAGTACTTC. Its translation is CASSQALAAGETQYF.

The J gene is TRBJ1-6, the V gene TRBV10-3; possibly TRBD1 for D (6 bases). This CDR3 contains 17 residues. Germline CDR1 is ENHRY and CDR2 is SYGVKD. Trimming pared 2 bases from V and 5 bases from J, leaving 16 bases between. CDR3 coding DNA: TGTGCCATCAGTGAGAGAGGCACAGGGCGGGATAATTCACCCCTCCACTTT. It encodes CAISERGTGRDNSPLHF.

The CDR3 region has the DNA TGTGCCAGCAGCCAAGATGTACAGGGCGGCTACACCTTC. This translates into CASSQDVQGGYTF. V gene TRBV4-2 combines with J gene TRBJ1-2; D is perhaps TRBD1 (6 bases). Trimming took 0 bases from V and 8 from J, leaving 10 bases between them. Germline V gene sequence: CDR1 LGHNA, CDR2 YNFKEQ. This CDR3 is built from 13 residues.

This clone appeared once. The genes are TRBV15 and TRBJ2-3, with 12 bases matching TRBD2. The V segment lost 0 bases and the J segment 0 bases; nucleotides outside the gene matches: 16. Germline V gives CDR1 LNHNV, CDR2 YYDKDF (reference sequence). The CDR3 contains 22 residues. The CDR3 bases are TGTGCCACCAGCAGAGATCGGCTAGCGGGGGGGCAGCCTCATACTAGCACAGATACGCAGTATTTT. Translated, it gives CATSRDRLAGGQPHTSTDTQYF.

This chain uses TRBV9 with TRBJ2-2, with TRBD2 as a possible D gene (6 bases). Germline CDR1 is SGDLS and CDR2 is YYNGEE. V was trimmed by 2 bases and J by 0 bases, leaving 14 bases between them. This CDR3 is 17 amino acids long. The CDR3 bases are TGTGCCAGCAGCGTGGGGGGTGGGATTTCGAACACCGGGGAGCTGTTTTTT. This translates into CASSVGGGISNTGELFF.

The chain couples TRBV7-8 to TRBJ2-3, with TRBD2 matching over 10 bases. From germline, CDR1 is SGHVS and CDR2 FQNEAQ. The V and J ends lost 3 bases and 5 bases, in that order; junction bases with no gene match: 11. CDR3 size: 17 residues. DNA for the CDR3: TGTGCCAGCAGCTTCGGGGGGCCGAGACTAGCGGGAGATACGCAGTATTTT. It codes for CASSFGGPRLAGDTQYF.

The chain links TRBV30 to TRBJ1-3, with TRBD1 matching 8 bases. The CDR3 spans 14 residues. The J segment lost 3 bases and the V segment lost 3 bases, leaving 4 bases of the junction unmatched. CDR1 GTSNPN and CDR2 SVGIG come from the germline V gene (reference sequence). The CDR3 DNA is TGTGCCTGGAGCCGACAGGGGTATGGAAACACCATATATTTT. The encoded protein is CAWSRQGYGNTIYF.

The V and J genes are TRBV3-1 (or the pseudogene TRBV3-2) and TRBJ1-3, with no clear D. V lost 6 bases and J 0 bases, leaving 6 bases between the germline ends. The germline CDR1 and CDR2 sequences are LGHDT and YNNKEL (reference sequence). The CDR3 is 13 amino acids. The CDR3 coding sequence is TGTGCCAGCAGGGGCTTCTCTGGAAACACCATATATTTT. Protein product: CASRGFSGNTIYF.

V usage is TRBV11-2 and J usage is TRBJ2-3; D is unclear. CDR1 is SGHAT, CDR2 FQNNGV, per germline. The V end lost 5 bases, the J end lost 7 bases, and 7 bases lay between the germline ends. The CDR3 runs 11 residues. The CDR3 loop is CASSRRNTQYF. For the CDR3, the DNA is TGTGCCAGCAGCCGGAGAAATACGCAGTATTTT.

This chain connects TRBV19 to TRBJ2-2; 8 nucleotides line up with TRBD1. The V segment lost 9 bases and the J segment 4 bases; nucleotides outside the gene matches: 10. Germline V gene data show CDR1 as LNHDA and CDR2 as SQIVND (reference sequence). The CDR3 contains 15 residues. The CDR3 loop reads CASTITGGTTGELFF. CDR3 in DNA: TGTGCCAGCACCATAACAGGGGGGACCACCGGGGAGCTGTTTTTT.

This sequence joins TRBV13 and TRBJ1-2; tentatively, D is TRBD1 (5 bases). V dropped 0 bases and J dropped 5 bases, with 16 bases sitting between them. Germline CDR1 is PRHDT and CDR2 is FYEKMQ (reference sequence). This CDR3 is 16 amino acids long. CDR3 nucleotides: TGTGCCAGCAGCTTAGGCGCGCGGGGGATTGCGTATGGCTACACCTTC. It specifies CASSLGARGIAYGYTF.

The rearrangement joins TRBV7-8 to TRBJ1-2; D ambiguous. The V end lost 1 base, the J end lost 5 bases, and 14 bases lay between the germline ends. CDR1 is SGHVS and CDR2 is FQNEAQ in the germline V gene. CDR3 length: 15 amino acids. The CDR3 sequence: CASSLERWSWYGYTF. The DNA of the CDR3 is TGTGCCAGCAGCTTAGAGAGATGGAGTTGGTATGGCTACACCTTC. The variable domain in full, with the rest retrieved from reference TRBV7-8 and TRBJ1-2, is GAGVSQSPRYKVAKRGQDVALRCDPISGHVSLFWYQQALGQGPEFLTYFQNEAQLDKSGLPSDRFFAERPEGSVSTLKIQRTQQEDSAVYLCASSLERWSWYGYTFGSGTRLTVV.

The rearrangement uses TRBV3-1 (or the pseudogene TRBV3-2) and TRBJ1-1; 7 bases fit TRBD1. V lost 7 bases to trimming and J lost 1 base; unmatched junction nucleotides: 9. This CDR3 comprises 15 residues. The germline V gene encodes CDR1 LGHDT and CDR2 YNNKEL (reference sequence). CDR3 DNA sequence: TGTGCCAGCAAGGGACAGACACACGGGAACACTGAAGCTTTCTTT. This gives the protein CASKGQTHGNTEAFF.

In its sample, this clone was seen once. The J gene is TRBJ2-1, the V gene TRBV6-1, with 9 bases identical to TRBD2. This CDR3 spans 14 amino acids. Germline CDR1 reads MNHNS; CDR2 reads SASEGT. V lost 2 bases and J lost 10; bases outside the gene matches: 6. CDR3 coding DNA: TGTGCCAGCAGTGAACTAGCGGGGATGAGGGAGCAGTTCTTC. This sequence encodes CASSELAGMREQFF.

CDR3 sequence (DNA): TGTGCCAGCAGTGTTTTCGGAGGGACTAGCGGGTACAATGAGCAGTTCTTC. Translated, it gives CASSVFGGTSGYNEQFF. This rearrangement joins TRBV6-1 to TRBJ2-1, with 12 bases that match TRBD2. The trim removed 4 bases at V and 4 bases at J, leaving 8 bases unmatched. From germline, CDR1 is MNHNS and CDR2 SASEGT. The CDR3 has 17 residues.

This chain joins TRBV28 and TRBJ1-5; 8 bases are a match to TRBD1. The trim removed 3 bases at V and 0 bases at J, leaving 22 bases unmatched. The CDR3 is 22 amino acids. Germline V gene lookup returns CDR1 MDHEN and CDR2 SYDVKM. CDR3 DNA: TGTGCCAGCAGTTTTATTTCTTCCCAAAGCGGGACAGGAAGGTATAGCAATCAGCCCCAGCATTTT. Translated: CASSFISSQSGTGRYSNQPQHF.

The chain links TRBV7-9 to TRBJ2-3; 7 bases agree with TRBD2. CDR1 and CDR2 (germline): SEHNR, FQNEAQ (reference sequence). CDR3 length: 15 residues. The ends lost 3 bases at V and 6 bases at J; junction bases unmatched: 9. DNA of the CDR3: TGTGCCAGCAGCTTCCCCAAAGCGGGGAGGGATACGCAGTATTTT. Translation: CASSFPKAGRDTQYF.

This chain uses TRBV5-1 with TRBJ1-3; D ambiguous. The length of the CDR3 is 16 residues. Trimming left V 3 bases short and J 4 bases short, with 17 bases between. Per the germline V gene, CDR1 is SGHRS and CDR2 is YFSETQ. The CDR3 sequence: CASSWNLEGAGNTIYF. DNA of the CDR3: TGCGCCAGCAGCTGGAACCTGGAGGGAGCGGGAAACACCATATATTTT.

The CDR3, as DNA: TGCGCCAGCAGCAGGGACGGGGGGGCACATCAGCCCCAGCATTTT. Translated: CASSRDGGAHQPQHF. The chain combines TRBV5-1 with TRBJ1-5; a weak D match, TRBD1 (6 bases). CDR3 length: 15 residues. The germline V gene encodes CDR1 SGHRS and CDR2 YFSETQ. V was clipped by 4 bases and J by 5 bases, with 16 bases between them.

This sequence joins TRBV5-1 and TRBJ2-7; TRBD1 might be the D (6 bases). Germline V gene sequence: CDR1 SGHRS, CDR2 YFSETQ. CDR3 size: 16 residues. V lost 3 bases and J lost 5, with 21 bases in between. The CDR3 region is CASSWAPGQRADEQYF. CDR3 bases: TGCGCCAGCAGCTGGGCCCCGGGACAACGGGCGGACGAGCAGTACTTC. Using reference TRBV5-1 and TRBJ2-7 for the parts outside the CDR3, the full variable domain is KAGVTQTPRYLIKTRGQQVTLSCSPISGHRSVSWYQQTPGQGLQFLFEYFSETQRNKGNFPGRFSGRQFSNSRSEMNVSTLELGDSALYLCASSWAPGQRADEQYFGPGTRLTVT.

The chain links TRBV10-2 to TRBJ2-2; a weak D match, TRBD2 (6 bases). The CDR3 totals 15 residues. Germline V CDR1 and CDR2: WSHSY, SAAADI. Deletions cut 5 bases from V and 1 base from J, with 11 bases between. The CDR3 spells CASSSSELNTGELFF. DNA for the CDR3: TGCGCCAGCAGTTCTAGCGAACTGAACACCGGGGAGCTGTTTTTT.